A single sample is the source of the 3 T cell receptor beta chains below, sequenced in a study of PD-L1 blockade in urothelial cancer. Sample time point: pretreatment peripheral blood. The data were produced by immunoSEQ multiplex PCR, yet TCRdb's version contains in-frame clones alone and is incomplete. The sample contains tens of thousands of clones, approximately 80% of which appear only once. The specimen comprised PBMCs, sampled around atezolizumab (anti-PD-L1) treatment. These receptors all come from a man aged 60 to 75 with urothelial cancer.

The chain is built from TRBV19 and TRBJ1-6, with TRBD1 as a possible D gene (5 bases). Deletions cut 6 bases from V and 7 bases from J, with 13 bases between. The CDR3 length is 14 residues. Germline CDR1 is LNHDA and CDR2 is SQIVND (reference sequence). The CDR3 is CASSLRQLNSPLHF. The CDR3 DNA follows: TGTGCCAGTAGCTTACGACAGCTAAATTCACCCCTCCACTTT.

CDR3 coding DNA: TGTGCCAGCAATCGGGGGGCTACTAATGAAAAACTGTTTTTT. It specifies CASNRGATNEKLFF. This rearrangement joins TRBV2 to TRBJ1-4; D is possibly TRBD1 (6 bases). Germline CDR1 SNHLY, CDR2 FYNNEI. Trimming took 7 bases from V and 2 from J, leaving 11 bases between them. This CDR3 is 14 amino acids long.

This clone was seen more than once but under ten times. The rearrangement joins TRBV11-2 to TRBJ2-3; 9 bases match TRBD2. The junction had 12 bases not matched to a gene; V was cut back by 0 bases and J by 5 bases. CDR3 length equals 18 residues. The germline V gene has CDR1 SGHAT and CDR2 FQNNGV. The CDR3 is CASSLDLREASGEDTQYF. The CDR3 DNA reads as TGTGCCAGCAGCTTAGATTTGAGAGAGGCTAGCGGGGAAGATACGCAGTATTTT. The full variable domain, in which reference TRBV11-2 and TRBJ2-3 provide the parts outside the CDR3, is EAGVAQSPRYKIIEKRQSVAFWCNPISGHATLYWYQQILGQGPKLLIQFQNNGVVDDSQLPKDRFSAERLKGVDSTLKIQPAKLEDSAVYLCASSLDLREASGEDTQYFGPGTRLTVL.